This entry concerns a single T cell receptor (beta chain). The sample belongs to a study of regulatory T cells in long-lasting Graves disease. CDR1 is MGHRA, CDR2 YSYEKL, per germline. After removal of 1 base from V and 4 bases from J, the junction contained 22 bases not matched to a gene. CDR3 length: 21 residues. Time point given: newly diagnosed GD, antithyroid drugs for less than 3 months. RNA isolated from PBMCs was used to make the TCR library. The patients included were those that came from an endocrinology department in Xi'an, China. With iRepertoire HTBI primers and Arm-PCR of CDR3 regions, TCR beta libraries were built. TCRdb redid the calling of the multiplex PCR reads with MiXCR, one entry per CDR3 protein. Of 530,000 or so distinct CDR3 sequences detected, roughly a sixth appear once; the ten largest clones hold around 12%. The sample was also reused in another study, on T cells in Graves' hyperthyroidism and ophthalmopathy.

The TCR sequence derives from a man between 18 and 35 years old with Graves disease. This specimen was peripheral blood mononuclear cells (PBMCs), taken at new diagnosis, from a patient treated with antithyroid drugs. This chain uses TRBV4-1 with TRBJ1-2, with 9 bases matching TRBD1. The CDR3 coding sequence is TGCGCCAGCAGCCAAGGGCCATACTTGACAGGGGGTAACCCGCTGGCCTATGGCTACACCTTC. This translates into CASSQGPYLTGGNPLAYGYTF.